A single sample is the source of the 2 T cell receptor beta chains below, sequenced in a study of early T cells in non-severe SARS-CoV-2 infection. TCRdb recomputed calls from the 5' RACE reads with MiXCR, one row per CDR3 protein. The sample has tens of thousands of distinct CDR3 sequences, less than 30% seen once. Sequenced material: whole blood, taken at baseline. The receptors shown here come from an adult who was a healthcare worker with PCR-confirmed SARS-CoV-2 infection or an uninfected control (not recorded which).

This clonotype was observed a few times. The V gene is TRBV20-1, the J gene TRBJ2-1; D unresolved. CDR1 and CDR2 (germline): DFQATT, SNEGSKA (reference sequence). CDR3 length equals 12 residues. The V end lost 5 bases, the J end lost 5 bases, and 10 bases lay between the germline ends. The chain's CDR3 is CSALSGDNEQFF. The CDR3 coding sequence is TGCAGTGCTCTCTCGGGCGACAATGAGCAGTTCTTC.

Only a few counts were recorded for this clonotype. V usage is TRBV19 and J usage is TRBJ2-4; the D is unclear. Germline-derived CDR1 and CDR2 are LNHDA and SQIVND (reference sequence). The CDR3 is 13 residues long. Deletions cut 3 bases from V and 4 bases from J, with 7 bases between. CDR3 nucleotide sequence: TGTGCCAGTAGTATCCCAGAGAAAAACATTCAGTACTTC. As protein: CASSIPEKNIQYF. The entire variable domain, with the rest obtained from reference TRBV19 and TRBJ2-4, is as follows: DGGITQSPKYLFRKEGQNVTLSCEQNLNHDAMYWYRQDPGQGLRLIYYSQIVNDFQKGDIAEGYSVSREKKESFPLTVTSAQKNPTAFYLCASSIPEKNIQYFGAGTRLSVL.